What follows are 20 T cell receptor beta chains derived from one specimen sequenced in a study of T cell responses to AZD1222 COVID-19 vaccine. Produced via immunoSEQ multiplex PCR; TCRdb's table is partial and in-frame only. Of just over 90,000 clones in the sample, approximately 90% were seen once. Here the sequenced sample was peripheral blood, taken 28 days after the second AZD1222 dose. The receptors were sampled from an adult who received the AZD1222 COVID-19 vaccine.

This chain joins TRBV2 and TRBJ1-1; TRBD1 might be the D (5 bases). Trimming cost V 6 bases and J 1 base, with 15 bases left between them. Germline CDR1 reads SNHLY; CDR2 reads FYNNEI. The CDR3 is 15 residues long. The CDR3 region has the DNA TGTGCCAGCAGATTCGATACAGGAGCGAACACTGAAGCTTTCTTT. This codes for CASRFDTGANTEAFF.

This clone is a singleton in its sample. The gene calls are TRBV4-3 and TRBJ2-7; 9 bases are shared with TRBD1. With V trimmed by 3 bases and J by 3 bases, 6 bases remained unmatched. The CDR3 length is 15 residues. The germline CDR1 and CDR2 sequences are LGHNA and YSLEER. CDR3 residues: CASSQGQGRYYEQYF. The CDR3 region has the DNA TGCGCCAGCAGCCAGGGACAGGGCCGGTACTACGAGCAGTACTTC.

The genes are TRBV5-6 and TRBJ1-6; no clear D gene. CDR3 length: 13 amino acids. The germline gives CDR1 SGHDT, CDR2 YYEEEE. Trimming removed 2 bases at V and 9 bases at J, with 9 bases between. CDR3 nucleotides: TGTGCCAGCAGCTTTCTGCGGGGTTCACCCCTCCACTTT. This encodes CASSFLRGSPLHF.

The rearrangement links TRBV30 to TRBJ2-3; 10 bases line up with TRBD2. Looked up from germline, CDR1 is GTSNPN and CDR2 is SVGIG (reference sequence). V gave up 4 bases and J gave up 4 bases; unmatched junction bases: 8. The CDR3 loop spans 15 amino acids. CDR3 protein: CAWTGAGGRSDTQYF. In DNA form, the CDR3 reads TGTGCCTGGACGGGAGCGGGGGGGCGCTCAGATACGCAGTATTTT. Looking up the rest from reference TRBV30 and TRBJ2-3 gives the full variable domain: SQTIHQWPATLVQPVGSPLSLECTVEGTSNPNLYWYRQAAGRGLQLLFYSVGIGQISSEVPQNLSASRPQDRQFILSSKKLLLSDSGFYLCAWTGAGGRSDTQYFGPGTRLTVL.

The chain uses TRBV4-3 and TRBJ1-4; 7 bases line up with TRBD1. This CDR3 region has 17 residues. The trim removed 0 bases at V and 8 bases at J, leaving 12 bases unmatched. CDR1 LGHNA and CDR2 YSLEER come from the germline V gene. This chain's CDR3 is CASSQEPPPTGNEKLFF. The CDR3 coding sequence is TGCGCCAGCAGCCAAGAACCGCCCCCGACAGGGAACGAAAAACTGTTTTTT.

V is TRBV9 and J is TRBJ2-7; TRBD1 agrees at 7 bases. V lost 0 bases to trimming and J lost 2 bases; unmatched junction nucleotides: 2. This CDR3 comprises 14 residues. In germline, CDR1 is SGDLS, CDR2 YYNGEE. The CDR3 reads CASSVETGPYEQYF. The CDR3 region has the DNA TGTGCCAGCAGCGTAGAGACAGGGCCCTACGAGCAGTACTTC.

The V and J genes are TRBV19 and TRBJ1-2, with 10 nucleotides matching TRBD1. The CDR3 spans 15 residues. V lost 3 bases to trimming and J lost 6 bases; unmatched junction nucleotides: 7. The germline CDR1 and CDR2 sequences are LNHDA and SQIVND (reference sequence). The CDR3 region has the DNA TGTGCCAGTAGTATCCCAGGACAGGGGGAGAATGGCTACACCTTC. This sequence encodes CASSIPGQGENGYTF.

V and J are TRBV12-3 or TRBV12-4 and TRBJ2-1; D call uncertain. The CDR3 is made up of 11 amino acids. Trimming took 5 bases from V and 3 from J, leaving 2 bases between them. The CDR3 DNA is TGTGCCAGCAGTATCTACAATGAGCAGTTCTTC. Amino acid sequence: CASSIYNEQFF.

As DNA, the CDR3 is TGTGCCAGCAGCTCCAAAGGGGGGACAACGTACGAGCAGTACTTC. This encodes CASSSKGGTTYEQYF. The chain employs TRBV7-2 and TRBJ2-7; the D call may be TRBD1 or TRBD2 (6 bases each). This CDR3 is built from 15 residues. The germline V gene has CDR1 SGHTA and CDR2 FQGNSA. The germline V and J ends were trimmed by 4 bases and 4 bases, with 17 bases remaining between them.

This sequence joins TRBV6-5 and TRBJ2-7, with 10 positions matching TRBD1. The J segment lost 2 bases and the V segment lost 3 bases, leaving 4 bases of the junction unmatched. The CDR3 sequence is 15 residues long. Germline V gene lookup returns CDR1 MNHEY and CDR2 SVGAGI. CDR3 loop: CASSYGDRGPYEQYF. CDR3 sequence (DNA): TGTGCCAGCAGTTATGGGGACAGGGGTCCCTACGAGCAGTACTTC.

The chain is built from TRBV29-1 and TRBJ2-2, with 7 bases lining up with TRBD1. The CDR3 consists of 12 residues. The V gene end was trimmed by 7 bases and the J gene end by 7 bases; junction bases not matched to a gene: 6. In germline, CDR1 is SQVTM, CDR2 ANQGSEA. DNA for the CDR3: TGCAGCGCCGCCGCAGGGGGCGGGGAGCTGTTTTTT. This translates into CSAAAGGGELFF.

The chain carries TRBV6-5 and TRBJ2-7; D gene ambiguous. This CDR3 region has 14 residues. Germline V gives CDR1 MNHEY, CDR2 SVGAGI. Trimming left V 0 bases short and J 0 bases short, with 6 bases between. The CDR3 here is CASSYSSNSYEQYF. CDR3 DNA: TGTGCCAGCAGTTACTCGAGCAACTCCTACGAGCAGTACTTC.

In DNA, the CDR3 is TGTGCCACCAGTGATAGGCGGGGTAGCACAGATACGCAGTATTTT. Protein sequence: CATSDRRGSTDTQYF. The V and J genes are TRBV24-1 and TRBJ2-3, with D possibly being TRBD2 (6 bases). The V end was cut by 3 bases, the J end by 0 bases, with 9 bases between. The germline V gene encodes CDR1 KGHDR and CDR2 SFDVKD. The CDR3 loop spans 15 amino acids.

This chain links TRBV5-1 with TRBJ2-6, with D possibly being TRBD1 (5 bases). V was cut by 0 bases and J by 1 base, with 5 bases left in between. In germline, CDR1 is SGHRS, CDR2 YFSETQ. The CDR3 contains 15 residues. The CDR3 protein is CASSLDRSGANVLTF. In DNA form, the CDR3 reads TGCGCCAGCAGCTTGGACAGGTCTGGGGCCAACGTCCTGACTTTC.

This clone was detected a few times. The rearrangement joins TRBV20-1 to TRBJ1-2, with TRBD1 matching over 9 bases. The V gene end was trimmed by 3 bases and the J gene end by 4 bases; junction bases not matched to a gene: 6. Germline-derived CDR1 and CDR2 are DFQATT and SNEGSKA (reference sequence). The CDR3 sequence is 14 residues long. CDR3 protein: CSASGGQGPYGYTF. The DNA for the CDR3 is TGCAGTGCTAGTGGGGGACAGGGACCCTATGGCTACACCTTC.

This chain's CDR3 is CASSLSGSGTDTQYF. The CDR3 coding sequence is TGTGCCAGCAGCTTATCCGGTAGCGGGACAGATACGCAGTATTTT. The J gene is TRBJ2-3, the V gene TRBV7-9, with 7 bases that match TRBD2. This CDR3 comprises 15 residues. Trimming cost V 2 bases and J 3 bases; bases outside gene matches: 5. Germline V gene sequence: CDR1 SEHNR, CDR2 FQNEAQ (reference sequence). Full variable domain (rest looked up from reference TRBV7-9 and TRBJ2-3): DTGVSQNPRHKITKRGQNVTFRCDPISEHNRLYWYRQTLGQGPEFLTYFQNEAQLEKSRLLSDRFSAERPKGSFSTLEIQRTEQGDSAMYLCASSLSGSGTDTQYFGPGTRLTVL.

This clone was picked up a small number of times. The rearrangement joins TRBV5-1 to TRBJ2-3, with TRBD2 matching 10 bases. The CDR3 is 16 amino acids. Germline CDR1 is SGHRS and CDR2 is YFSETQ. After removal of 4 bases from V and 3 bases from J, the junction contained 8 bases not matched to a gene. CDR3 sequence (DNA): TGCGCCAGCAGCCCGGAAGCTAGCGGGGGTACAGATACGCAGTATTTT. It encodes CASSPEASGGTDTQYF.

The rearrangement links TRBV7-9 to TRBJ1-2; D is unclear. Looked up from germline, CDR1 is SEHNR and CDR2 is FQNEAQ (reference sequence). Trimming shortened V by 8 bases and J by 4 bases, and 11 bases separated the two germline ends. This CDR3 comprises 12 residues. As DNA, the CDR3 is TGTGCCAGCTCGACTGGTGGCTATGGCTACACCTTC. Translating gives CASSTGGYGYTF.

The DNA for the CDR3 is TGTGCCATCAGTACCGGGACAGGGGGTGGAGACACTGAAGCTTTCTTT. Translation: CAISTGTGGGDTEAFF. The rearrangement uses TRBV10-3 and TRBJ1-1; 11 bases are a match to TRBD1. Trimming cost V 5 bases and J 3 bases; bases outside gene matches: 8. CDR1 and CDR2 (germline): ENHRY, SYGVKD. The CDR3 is made up of 16 amino acids.

This clone appeared once. The chain joins TRBV23-1 to TRBJ1-6, with 10 nucleotides matching TRBD1. TRBV23-1 is an ORF, with its function uncertain. The V and J ends lost 6 bases and 9 bases, in that order; junction bases with no gene match: 5. This CDR3 spans 14 amino acids. The CDR3 here is CASRETGGSSPLHF. The CDR3 DNA reads as TGCGCCAGCAGAGAGACAGGGGGCTCTTCACCCCTCCACTTT.